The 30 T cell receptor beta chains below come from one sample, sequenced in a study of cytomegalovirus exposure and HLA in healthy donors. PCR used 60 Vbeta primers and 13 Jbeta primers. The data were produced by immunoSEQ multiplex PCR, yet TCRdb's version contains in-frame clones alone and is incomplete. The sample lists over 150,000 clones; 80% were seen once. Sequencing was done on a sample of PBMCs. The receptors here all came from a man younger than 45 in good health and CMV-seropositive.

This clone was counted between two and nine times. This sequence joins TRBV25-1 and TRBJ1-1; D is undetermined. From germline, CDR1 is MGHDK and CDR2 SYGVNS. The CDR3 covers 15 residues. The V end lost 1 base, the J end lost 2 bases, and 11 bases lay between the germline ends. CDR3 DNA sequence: TGTGCCAGCAGTGAATTCGACGCGGGCAACACTGAAGCTTTCTTT. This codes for CASSEFDAGNTEAFF. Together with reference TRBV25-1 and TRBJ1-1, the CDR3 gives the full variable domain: EADIYQTPRYLVIGTGKKITLECSQTMGHDKMYWYQQDPGMELHLIHYSYGVNSTEKGDLSSESTVSRIRTEHFPLTLESARPSHTSQYLCASSEFDAGNTEAFFGQGTRLTVV.

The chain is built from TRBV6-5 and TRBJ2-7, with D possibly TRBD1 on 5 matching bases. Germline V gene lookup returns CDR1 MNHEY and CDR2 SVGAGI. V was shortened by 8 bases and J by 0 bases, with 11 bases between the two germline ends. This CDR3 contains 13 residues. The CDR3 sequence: CASVGANSYEQYF. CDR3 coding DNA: TGTGCCAGCGTAGGGGCTAACTCCTACGAGCAGTACTTC.

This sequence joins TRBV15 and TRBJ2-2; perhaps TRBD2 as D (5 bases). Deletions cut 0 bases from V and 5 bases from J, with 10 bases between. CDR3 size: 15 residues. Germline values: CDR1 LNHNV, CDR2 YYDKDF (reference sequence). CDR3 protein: CATSRDPSGTGELFF. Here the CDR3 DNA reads TGTGCCACCAGCAGAGATCCTTCGGGGACCGGGGAGCTGTTTTTT.

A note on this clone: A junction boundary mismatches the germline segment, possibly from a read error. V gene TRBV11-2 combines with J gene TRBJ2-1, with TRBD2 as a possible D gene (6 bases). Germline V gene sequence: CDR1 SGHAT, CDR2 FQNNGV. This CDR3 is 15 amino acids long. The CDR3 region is CASSPIRDSNNEQFF. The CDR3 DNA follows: TGTGCCAGCAGCCCGATCCGGGACTCCAACAATGAGCAGTTCTTC. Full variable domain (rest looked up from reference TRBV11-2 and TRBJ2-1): EAGVAQSPRYKIIEKRQSVAFWCNPISGHATLYWYQQILGQGPKLLIQFQNNGVVDDSQLPKDRFSAERLKGVDSTLKIQPAKLEDSAVYLCASSPIRDSNNEQFFGPGTRLTVL.

CDR3 in amino acids: CASRQGQGLGTQYF. The CDR3 DNA sequence: TGTGCCAGCAGGCAGGGACAGGGGTTAGGGACCCAGTACTTC. The gene calls are TRBV27 and TRBJ2-5; 10 bases map to TRBD1. The germline gives CDR1 MNHEY, CDR2 SMNVEV (reference sequence). CDR3 length equals 14 residues. Trimming took 6 bases from V and 7 from J; bases not matched to a gene: 8.

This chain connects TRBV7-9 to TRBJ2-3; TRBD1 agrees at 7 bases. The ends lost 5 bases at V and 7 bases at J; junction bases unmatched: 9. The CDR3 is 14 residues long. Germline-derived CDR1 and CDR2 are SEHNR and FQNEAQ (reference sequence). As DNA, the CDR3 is TGTGCCAGCAGCCGTCCGGGACAGTTCCATACGCAGTATTTT. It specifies CASSRPGQFHTQYF.

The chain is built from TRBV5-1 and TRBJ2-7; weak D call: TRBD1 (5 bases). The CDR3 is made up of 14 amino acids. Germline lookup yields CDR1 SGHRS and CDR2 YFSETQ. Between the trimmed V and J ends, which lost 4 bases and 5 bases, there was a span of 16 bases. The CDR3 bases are TGCGCCAGCAGCCCCTACAGGCCTAGTCACGAGCAGTACTTC. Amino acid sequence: CASSPYRPSHEQYF.

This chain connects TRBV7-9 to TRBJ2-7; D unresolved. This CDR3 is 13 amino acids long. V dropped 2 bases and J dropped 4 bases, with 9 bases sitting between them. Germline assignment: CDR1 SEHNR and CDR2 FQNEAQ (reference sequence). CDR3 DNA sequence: TGTGCCAGCAGCTTAAAAACAGCTTACGAGCAGTACTTC. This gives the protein CASSLKTAYEQYF.

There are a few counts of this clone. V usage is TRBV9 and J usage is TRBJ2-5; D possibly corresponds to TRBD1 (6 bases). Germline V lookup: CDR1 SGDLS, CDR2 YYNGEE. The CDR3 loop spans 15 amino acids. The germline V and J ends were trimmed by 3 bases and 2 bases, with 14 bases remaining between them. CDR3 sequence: CASSGTGQMQETQYF. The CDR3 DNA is TGTGCCAGCAGCGGAACGGGACAAATGCAAGAGACCCAGTACTTC. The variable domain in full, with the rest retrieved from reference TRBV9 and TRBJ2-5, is DSGVTQTPKHLITATGQRVTLRCSPRSGDLSVYWYQQSLDQGLQFLIQYYNGEERAKGNILERFSAQQFPDLHSELNLSSLELGDSALYFCASSGTGQMQETQYFGPGTRLLVL.

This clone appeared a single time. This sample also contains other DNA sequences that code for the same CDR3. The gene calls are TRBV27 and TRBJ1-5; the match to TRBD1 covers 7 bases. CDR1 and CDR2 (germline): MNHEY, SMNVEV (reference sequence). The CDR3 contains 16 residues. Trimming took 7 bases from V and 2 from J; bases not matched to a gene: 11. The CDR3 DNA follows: TGTGCCAGCAAGGCGGTGACAGGGTTGGGCAATCAGCCCCAGCATTTT. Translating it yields CASKAVTGLGNQPQHF.

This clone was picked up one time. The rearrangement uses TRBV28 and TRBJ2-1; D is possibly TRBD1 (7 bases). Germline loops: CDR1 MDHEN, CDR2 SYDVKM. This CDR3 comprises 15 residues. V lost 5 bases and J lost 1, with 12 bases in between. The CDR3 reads CASSQGGVSYNEQFF. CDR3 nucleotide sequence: TGTGCCAGCAGTCAGGGGGGAGTATCCTACAATGAGCAGTTCTTC.

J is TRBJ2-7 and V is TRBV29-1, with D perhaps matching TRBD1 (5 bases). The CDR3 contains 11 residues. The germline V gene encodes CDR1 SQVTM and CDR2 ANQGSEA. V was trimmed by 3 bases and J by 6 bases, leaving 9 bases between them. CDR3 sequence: CSVEAGREQYF. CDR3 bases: TGCAGCGTTGAGGCAGGGCGCGAGCAGTACTTC.

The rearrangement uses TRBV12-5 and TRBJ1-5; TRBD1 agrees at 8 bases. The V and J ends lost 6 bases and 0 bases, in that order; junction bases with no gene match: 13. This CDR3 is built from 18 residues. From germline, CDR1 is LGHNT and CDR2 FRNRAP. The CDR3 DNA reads TGTGCTAGTGGCCGGGGACAGGTCGGAGTCTTTAGCAATCAGCCCCAGCATTTT. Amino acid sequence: CASGRGQVGVFSNQPQHF.

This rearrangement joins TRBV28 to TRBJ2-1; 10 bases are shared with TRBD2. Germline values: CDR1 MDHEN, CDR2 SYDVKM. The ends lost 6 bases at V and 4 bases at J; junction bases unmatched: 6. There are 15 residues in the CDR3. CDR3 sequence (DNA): TGTGCCAGCAGAACCAGACTAGCGGGTTACAATGAGCAGTTCTTC. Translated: CASRTRLAGYNEQFF.

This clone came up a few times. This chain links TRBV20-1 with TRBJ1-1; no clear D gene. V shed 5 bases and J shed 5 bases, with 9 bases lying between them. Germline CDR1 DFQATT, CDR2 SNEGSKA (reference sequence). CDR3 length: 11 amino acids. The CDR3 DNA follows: TGCAGTGCTGCTGGGCAGACTGAAGCTTTCTTT. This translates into CSAAGQTEAFF.

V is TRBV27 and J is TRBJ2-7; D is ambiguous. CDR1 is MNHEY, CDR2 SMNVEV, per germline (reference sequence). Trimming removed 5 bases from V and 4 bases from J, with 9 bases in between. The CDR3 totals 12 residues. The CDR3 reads CASSPTGYEQYF. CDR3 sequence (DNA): TGTGCCAGCAGTCCGACTGGATACGAGCAGTACTTC.

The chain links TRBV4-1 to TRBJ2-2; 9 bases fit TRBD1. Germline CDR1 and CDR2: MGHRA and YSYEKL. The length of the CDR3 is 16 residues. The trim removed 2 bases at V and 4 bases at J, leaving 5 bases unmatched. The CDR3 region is CASSQPKDRGTGELFF. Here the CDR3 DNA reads TGCGCCAGCAGCCAACCCAAGGACAGGGGCACCGGGGAGCTGTTTTTT.

CDR3 sequence reads: CASSLVGQSLGYTF. The CDR3 DNA reads as TGTGCCAGCAGCTTAGTGGGCCAGTCGTTGGGCTACACCTTC. The chain links TRBV11-3 to TRBJ1-2; no clear D gene. The V and J ends lost 1 base and 8 bases respectively, with 14 bases between them. CDR1 is SGHNT and CDR2 is YENEEA in the germline V gene. CDR3 size: 14 residues.

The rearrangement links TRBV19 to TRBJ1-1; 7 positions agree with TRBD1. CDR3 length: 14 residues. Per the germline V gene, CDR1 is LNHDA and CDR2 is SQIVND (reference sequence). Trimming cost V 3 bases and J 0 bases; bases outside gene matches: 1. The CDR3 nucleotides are TGTGCCAGTAGTATGGGACAGTTGAACACTGAAGCTTTCTTT. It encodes CASSMGQLNTEAFF. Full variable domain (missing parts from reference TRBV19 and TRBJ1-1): DGGITQSPKYLFRKEGQNVTLSCEQNLNHDAMYWYRQDPGQGLRLIYYSQIVNDFQKGDIAEGYSVSREKKESFPLTVTSAQKNPTAFYLCASSMGQLNTEAFFGQGTRLTVV.

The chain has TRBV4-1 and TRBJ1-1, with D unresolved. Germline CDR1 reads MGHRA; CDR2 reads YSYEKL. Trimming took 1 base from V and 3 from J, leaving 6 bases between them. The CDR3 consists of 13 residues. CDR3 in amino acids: CASSQGEDTEAFF. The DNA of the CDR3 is TGCGCCAGCAGCCAAGGGGAGGACACTGAAGCTTTCTTT.

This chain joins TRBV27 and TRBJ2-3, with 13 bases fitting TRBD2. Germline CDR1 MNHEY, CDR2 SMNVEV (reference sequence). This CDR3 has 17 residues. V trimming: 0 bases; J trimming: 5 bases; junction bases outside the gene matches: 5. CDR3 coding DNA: TGTGCCAGCAGTTTATCTAGTTGGACTAGCGGGGGAGATACGCAGTATTTT. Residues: CASSLSSWTSGGDTQYF.

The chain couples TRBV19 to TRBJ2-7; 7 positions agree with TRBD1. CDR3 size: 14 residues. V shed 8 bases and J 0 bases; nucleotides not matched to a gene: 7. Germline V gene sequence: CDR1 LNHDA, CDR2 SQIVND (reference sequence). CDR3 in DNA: TGTGCCAGTCCAGGGGGTAGCTTCTCCTACGAGCAGTACTTC. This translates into CASPGGSFSYEQYF.

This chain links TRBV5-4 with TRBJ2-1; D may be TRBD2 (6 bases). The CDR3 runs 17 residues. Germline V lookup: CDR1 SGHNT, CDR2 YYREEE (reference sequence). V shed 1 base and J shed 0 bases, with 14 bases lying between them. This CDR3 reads CASSLPGTPSSYNEQFF. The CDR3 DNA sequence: TGTGCCAGCAGCTTGCCCGGGACTCCTAGCTCCTACAATGAGCAGTTCTTC.

CDR3: CASSLEGIHVDEQYF. The CDR3 DNA sequence: TGTGCCAGCAGCCTAGAGGGGATCCACGTCGACGAGCAGTACTTC. The rearrangement uses TRBV7-9 and TRBJ2-7; D assignment may be TRBD1 or TRBD2 (5 bases each). The germline CDR1 and CDR2 sequences are SEHNR and FQNEAQ (reference sequence). V lost 5 bases and J 5 bases, leaving 19 bases between the germline ends. The CDR3 has 15 amino acids.

The CDR3 sequence: CASSWATGNPYGYTF. CDR3 bases: TGTGCCAGCAGTTGGGCGACAGGGAATCCCTATGGCTACACCTTC. The chain links TRBV6-5 to TRBJ1-2; 7 bases align to TRBD1. Germline V gene data show CDR1 as MNHEY and CDR2 as SVGAGI. This CDR3 spans 15 amino acids. V shed 4 bases, J shed 4 bases, and the junction held 9 bases outside the gene matches.

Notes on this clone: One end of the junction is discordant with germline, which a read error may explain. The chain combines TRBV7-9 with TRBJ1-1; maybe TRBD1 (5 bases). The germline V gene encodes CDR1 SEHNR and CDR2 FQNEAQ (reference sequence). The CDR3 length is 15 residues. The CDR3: CSSSLGLGGDTEAFF. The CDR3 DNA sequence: TGTTCCAGCAGCTTAGGTCTGGGGGGGGACACTGAAGCTTTCTTT.

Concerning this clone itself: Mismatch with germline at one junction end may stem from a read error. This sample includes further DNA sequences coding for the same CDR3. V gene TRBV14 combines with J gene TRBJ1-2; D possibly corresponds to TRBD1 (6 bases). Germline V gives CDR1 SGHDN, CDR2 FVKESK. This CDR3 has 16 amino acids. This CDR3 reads CASSRSDRPLGYGYTF. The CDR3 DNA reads TGTGCCAGCAGCCGATCTGACAGGCCCTTGGGCTATGGCTATACCTTC. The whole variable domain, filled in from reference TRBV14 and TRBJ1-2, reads EAGVTQFPSHSVIEKGQTVTLRCDPISGHDNLYWYRRVMGKEIKFLLHFVKESKQDESGMPNNRFLAERTGGTYSTLKVQPAELEDSGVYFCASSRSDRPLGYGYTFGSGTRLTVV.

This chain's CDR3 is CASSLVGQMLTDTQYF. The CDR3 DNA reads as TGTGCCAGCAGCTTAGTGGGACAGATGTTGACAGATACGCAGTATTTT. The chain uses TRBV11-2 and TRBJ2-3, with 7 bases identical to TRBD1. The CDR3 covers 16 residues. Germline V gene data show CDR1 as SGHAT and CDR2 as FQNNGV. The ends lost 1 base at V and 3 bases at J; junction bases unmatched: 7.

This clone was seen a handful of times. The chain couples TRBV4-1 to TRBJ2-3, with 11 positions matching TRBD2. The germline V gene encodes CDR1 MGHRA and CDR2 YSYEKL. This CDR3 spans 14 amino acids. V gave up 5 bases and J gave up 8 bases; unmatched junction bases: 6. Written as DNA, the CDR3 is TGCGCCAGCAGCTTAGCGGGAGGGCCCCGTACGCAGTATTTT. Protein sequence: CASSLAGGPRTQYF.

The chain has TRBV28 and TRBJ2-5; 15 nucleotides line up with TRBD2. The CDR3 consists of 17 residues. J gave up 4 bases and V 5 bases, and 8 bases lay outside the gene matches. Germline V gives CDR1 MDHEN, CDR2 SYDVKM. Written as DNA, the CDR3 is TGTGCCAGCAGTCTCGGACTAGCGGGAGGGCCCCGAGAGACCCAGTACTTC. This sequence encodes CASSLGLAGGPRETQYF. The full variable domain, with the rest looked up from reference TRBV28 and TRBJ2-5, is DVKVTQSSRYLVKRTGEKVFLECVQDMDHENMFWYRQDPGLGLRLIYFSYDVKMKEKGDIPEGYSVSREKKERFSLILESASTNQTSMYLCASSLGLAGGPRETQYFGPGTRLLVL.